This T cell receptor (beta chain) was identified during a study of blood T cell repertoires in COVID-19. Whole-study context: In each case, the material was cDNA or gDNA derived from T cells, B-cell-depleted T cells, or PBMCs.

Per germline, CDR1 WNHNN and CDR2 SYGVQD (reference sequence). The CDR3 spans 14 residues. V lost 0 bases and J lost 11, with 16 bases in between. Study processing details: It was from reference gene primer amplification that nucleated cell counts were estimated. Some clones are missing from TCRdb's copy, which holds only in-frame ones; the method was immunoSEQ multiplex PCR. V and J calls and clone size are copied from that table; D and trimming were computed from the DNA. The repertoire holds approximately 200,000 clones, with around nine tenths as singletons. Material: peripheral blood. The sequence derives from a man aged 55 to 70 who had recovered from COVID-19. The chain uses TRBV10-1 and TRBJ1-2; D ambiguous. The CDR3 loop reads CASSESGGYLGYTF. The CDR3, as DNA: TGCGCCAGCAGTGAGTCGGGAGGGTACTTGGGGTACACCTTC.